The 22 T cell receptor beta chains below all came from one sample that was sequenced in a study of a mutant IDH1 vaccine in newly diagnosed glioma (dated by TCRdb to the early 2020s). No cognate antigen is known for these TCRs. This specimen's time point label, interpreted: week 11, during vaccination. A 20-mer mutant IDH1 peptide at 300 micrograms in Montanide made up each vaccine dose, which was injected subcutaneously together with topical imiquimod. Receptors were amplified or captured by the immunoSEQ multiplex PCR assay. Not all clones reach the TCRdb copy of this immuneACCESS table, which keeps in-frame sequences only. Checked studies attribute under half of the gap to unresolved V genes and leave the rest unexplained. This sample is represented by just over 35,000 clones; about four fifths of them were singletons. Roughly 16% of the sample is in the top ten clones. The specimen was peripheral blood mononuclear cells (PBMCs), collected from a glioma patient whose treatment included an IDH1 peptide vaccine. The receptors here all came from a woman in her thirties with glioma. Some clones in this sample may be carry-over from other donors' samples.

The count of this clone is one. The V call is TRBV27, the J call TRBJ2-5; 7 bases align to TRBD2. The J call may be incorrect, as the DNA end agrees better with TRBJ2-7. The CDR3 contains 17 residues. Looked up from germline, CDR1 is MNHEY and CDR2 is SMNVEV (reference sequence). CDR3: CASSLALTSHKWYEQYF. CDR3 nucleotides: TGTGCCAGCAGTTTAGCCCTGACTAGCCACAAGTGGTACGAGCAGTACTTC.

This rearrangement joins TRBV6-5 to TRBJ2-3; D uncertain. There are 12 residues in the CDR3. Trimming removed 8 bases at V and 6 bases at J, with 12 bases between. The germline CDR1 and CDR2 sequences are MNHEY and SVGAGI. This CDR3 reads CASVGFGDTQYF. CDR3 DNA sequence: TGTGCCAGCGTAGGTTTCGGTGATACGCAGTATTTT.

The chain links TRBV6-1 to TRBJ1-5; the D gene is possibly TRBD1 (5 bases). The CDR3 runs to 15 residues. From germline, CDR1 is MNHNS and CDR2 SASEGT. V shed 10 bases and J shed 2 bases, with 18 bases lying between them. The CDR3 sequence is CATTNTGQGNQPQHF. The CDR3 region has the DNA TGTGCCACCACCAATACAGGACAAGGCAATCAGCCCCAGCATTTT.

This sequence joins TRBV5-5 and TRBJ2-1; the D is unclear. The V gene's germline CDR1 is SGHKS and CDR2 YYEKEE (reference sequence). This CDR3 comprises 15 residues. V dropped 3 bases and J dropped 2 bases, with 12 bases sitting between them. In DNA, the CDR3 is TGTGCCAGCAGCTCCAACAGCGCGCCCTACAATGAGCAGTTCTTC. Encoded protein: CASSSNSAPYNEQFF.

The chain joins TRBV10-3 to TRBJ1-1; D may be TRBD1 (5 bases). CDR1 ENHRY and CDR2 SYGVKD come from the germline V gene. This CDR3 has 14 residues. V gave up 2 bases and J gave up 8 bases, with 15 bases separating them. CDR3: CAISEEQGGAEAFF. The CDR3, as DNA: TGTGCCATCAGTGAGGAGCAGGGTGGGGCCGAAGCTTTCTTT.

The table lists this clone with a few counts. The chain couples TRBV7-9 to TRBJ1-1; the D is unclear. V was clipped by 0 bases and J by 4 bases, with 9 bases between them. Germline V lookup: CDR1 SEHNR, CDR2 FQNEAQ (reference sequence). CDR3 length: 14 residues. CDR3 protein: CASSLAGYGTEAFF. The DNA of the CDR3 is TGTGCCAGCAGCTTAGCGGGTTATGGCACTGAAGCTTTCTTT.

CDR3 sequence (DNA): TGTGCCAGCAGCTTAGCAGATTGGGCTACGCGGTATGGCTACACCTTC. It encodes CASSLADWATRYGYTF. The rearrangement links TRBV7-2 to TRBJ1-2; D gene ambiguous. V shed 0 bases and J shed 5 bases, with 16 bases lying between them. The CDR3 consists of 16 residues. Germline CDR1 and CDR2: SGHTA and FQGNSA.

The J gene is TRBJ1-2, the V gene TRBV6-5, with a weak D call TRBD1 (5 bases). This CDR3 has 14 amino acids. Germline CDR1 MNHEY, CDR2 SVGAGI. Trimming shortened V by 0 bases and J by 12 bases, and 17 bases separated the two germline ends. The CDR3 here is CASSYSKWGTLDTF. The CDR3 DNA reads TGTGCCAGCAGTTACTCGAAGTGGGGGACGTTAGACACCTTC.

The chain employs TRBV18 and TRBJ1-4; perhaps TRBD1 as D (5 bases). This CDR3 contains 15 residues. Trimming cost V 5 bases and J 3 bases, with 13 bases left between them. CDR1 and CDR2 (germline): KGHSH, LQKENI. CDR3 sequence: CASSSAGRSNEKLFF. Written as DNA, the CDR3 is TGTGCCAGCTCATCAGCAGGGAGGTCTAATGAAAAACTGTTTTTT.

V is TRBV28 and J is TRBJ1-2; a weak D match, TRBD1 (6 bases). V shed 7 bases and J shed 4 bases, with 16 bases lying between them. Germline CDR1 reads MDHEN; CDR2 reads SYDVKM. CDR3 length: 14 residues. The CDR3 DNA reads as TGTGCCAGCAACCGGGGAGGGGGAGGCTATGGCTACACCTTC. As protein: CASNRGGGGYGYTF.

With respect to this clone: One end of the junction does not line up with germline, which may come from a read error. J is TRBJ2-1 and V is TRBV7-7, with TRBD2 matching 10 bases. From germline, CDR1 is SSHAT and CDR2 FNYEAQ (reference sequence). This CDR3 is 16 amino acids long. The CDR3 protein is CASSLAVAGGINEQFF. As DNA, the CDR3 is TGTGCTAGCAGCTTAGCAGTAGCGGGAGGTATTAATGAGCAGTTCTTC.

This clone was seen a single time. The chain uses TRBV5-1 and TRBJ2-2; D uncertain. The germline CDR1 and CDR2 sequences are SGHRS and YFSETQ. The ends were cut back, 0 bases at V and 7 bases at J, with 16 bases in the middle. The CDR3 totals 16 residues. CDR3: CASSLELSGYGGELFF. The CDR3 nucleotides read TGCGCCAGCAGCTTGGAACTTTCCGGGTACGGCGGGGAGCTGTTTTTT.

The rearrangement uses TRBV28 and TRBJ1-3; unclear D gene. The CDR3 extends over 16 amino acids. V gave up 4 bases and J gave up 1 base, with 14 bases separating them. The germline V gene encodes CDR1 MDHEN and CDR2 SYDVKM. The CDR3 nucleotides are TGTGCCAGCAGTTCAGGACCGAGACGATCTGGAAACACCATATATTTT. This translates into CASSSGPRRSGNTIYF.

The chain is built from TRBV12-5 and TRBJ2-3; 9 bases line up with TRBD2. Germline lookup yields CDR1 LGHNT and CDR2 FRNRAP. CDR3 length: 16 amino acids. Trimming at V came to 5 bases and at J to 1 base, leaving 7 bases not matched to a gene. CDR3 coding DNA: TGTGCTAGTGGTCACTTAGCGGGAGCGGGCACAGATACGCAGTATTTT. This gives the protein CASGHLAGAGTDTQYF.

This chain uses TRBV29-1 with TRBJ2-1; D perhaps matches TRBD2 (5 bases). Germline V CDR1 and CDR2: SQVTM, ANQGSEA. Trimming stripped 8 bases from V and 0 bases from J, with 14 bases between. There are 14 residues in the CDR3. The CDR3 reads CSFRTGPSYNEQFF. Here the CDR3 DNA reads TGCAGCTTCCGGACTGGGCCCTCCTACAATGAGCAGTTCTTC.

The chain couples TRBV5-1 to TRBJ1-2; TRBD1 is a possible D gene (5 bases). Trimming left V 0 bases short and J 3 bases short, with 15 bases between. CDR1 and CDR2 from the germline V gene are SGHRS and YFSETQ. The CDR3 runs 16 residues. DNA for the CDR3: TGCGCCAGCAGCTTGGGTCGGTTCTCAGGGCACTATGGCTACACCTTC. It yields the protein CASSLGRFSGHYGYTF.

V and J are TRBV15 and TRBJ1-2; the match to TRBD1 covers 7 bases. The CDR3 totals 14 residues. V dropped 2 bases and J dropped 3; count of bases not matched to a gene: 3. Per the germline V gene, CDR1 is LNHNV and CDR2 is YYDKDF (reference sequence). CDR3 nucleotides: TGTGCCACCAGCAGACCGGACAGGTACTATGGCTACACCTTC. This gives the protein CATSRPDRYYGYTF.

The chain has TRBV29-1 and TRBJ1-1; D not certain. This CDR3 spans 16 amino acids. V lost 4 bases to trimming and J lost 3 bases, with 21 bases between them. The germline V gene has CDR1 SQVTM and CDR2 ANQGSEA. The CDR3 loop reads CSVGGNLYSMDTEAFF. The CDR3, as DNA: TGCAGCGTTGGGGGAAACCTTTACAGCATGGACACTGAAGCTTTCTTT.

The rearrangement links TRBV4-1 to TRBJ2-7, with D tentatively TRBD1 (6 bases). V gave up 0 bases and J gave up 4 bases, with 13 bases separating them. The CDR3 runs 15 residues. CDR1 MGHRA and CDR2 YSYEKL come from the germline V gene. The CDR3 region is CASSQEPGAPYEQYF. CDR3 sequence (DNA): TGCGCCAGCAGCCAAGAGCCAGGGGCCCCATACGAGCAGTACTTC.

This clone was observed a single time. The V gene is TRBV5-6, the J gene TRBJ2-1; 14 bases fit TRBD2. Losses at the gene ends were 0 bases for V and 2 bases for J; bases not matched to a gene: 4. This CDR3 comprises 18 residues. Germline V gene sequence: CDR1 SGHDT, CDR2 YYEEEE. DNA for the CDR3: TGTGCCAGCAGCTTGGGGACTAGCGGGAGGAAGCCCTACAATGAGCAGTTCTTC. This translates into CASSLGTSGRKPYNEQFF. The full variable domain, with the rest looked up from reference TRBV5-6 and TRBJ2-1, is DAGVTQSPTHLIKTRGQQVTLRCSPKSGHDTVSWYQQALGQGPQFIFQYYEEEERQRGNFPDRFSGHQFPNYSSELNVNALLLGDSALYLCASSLGTSGRKPYNEQFFGPGTRLTVL.

The V gene is TRBV4-1, the J gene TRBJ2-7, with TRBD1 matching 7 bases. CDR3 length: 14 amino acids. Trimming at V came to 4 bases and at J to 1 base, leaving 4 bases not matched to a gene. CDR1 is MGHRA and CDR2 is YSYEKL in the germline V gene. In DNA, the CDR3 is TGCGCCAGCAGCCCAAACAGGGGTTCCTACGAGCAGTACTTC. Translating gives CASSPNRGSYEQYF.

V gene TRBV19 combines with J gene TRBJ1-3; D gene uncertain. The V end was cut by 3 bases, the J end by 0 bases, with 12 bases between. This CDR3 has 16 amino acids. Per germline, CDR1 LNHDA and CDR2 SQIVND (reference sequence). In DNA, the CDR3 is TGTGCCAGTAGTATTAGGAGGACTAACTCTGGAAACACCATATATTTT. Protein product: CASSIRRTNSGNTIYF. The complete variable domain, with remaining parts taken from reference TRBV19 and TRBJ1-3, reads DGGITQSPKYLFRKEGQNVTLSCEQNLNHDAMYWYRQDPGQGLRLIYYSQIVNDFQKGDIAEGYSVSREKKESFPLTVTSAQKNPTAFYLCASSIRRTNSGNTIYFGEGSWLTVV.